This T cell receptor (beta chain) appears in the sequencing data of a study of PD-1 blockade in classical Hodgkin lymphoma. Clones were sequenced by immunoSEQ multiplex PCR, and TCRdb holds only the in-frame ones, with some missing. Seen here are tens of thousands of clones, 80% to 95% observed once, and the top ten hold roughly 0.29%. This sample's time point: cycle 4 day 1 (C4D1), after five to seven weeks of nivolumab. All patients relapsed after autologous stem cell transplantation, and brentuximab vedotin exposure varied. Investigators isolated CD4+ T cells from thawed PBMCs through magnetic negative selection. The sequence was collected from a human donor with classical Hodgkin lymphoma. The sequencing used CD4+ T cells from blood, collected before the fourth cycle of nivolumab.

CDR3 nucleotide sequence: TGTGCCAGCAGCCGACGGACCTCCTACGAGCAGTACTTC. Its translation: CASSRRTSYEQYF. The chain is built from TRBV6-6 and TRBJ2-7; no clear D gene. V lost 6 bases and J 0 bases, leaving 9 bases between the germline ends. Germline CDR1 is MNHNY and CDR2 is SVGAGI (reference sequence). The CDR3 runs 13 residues.